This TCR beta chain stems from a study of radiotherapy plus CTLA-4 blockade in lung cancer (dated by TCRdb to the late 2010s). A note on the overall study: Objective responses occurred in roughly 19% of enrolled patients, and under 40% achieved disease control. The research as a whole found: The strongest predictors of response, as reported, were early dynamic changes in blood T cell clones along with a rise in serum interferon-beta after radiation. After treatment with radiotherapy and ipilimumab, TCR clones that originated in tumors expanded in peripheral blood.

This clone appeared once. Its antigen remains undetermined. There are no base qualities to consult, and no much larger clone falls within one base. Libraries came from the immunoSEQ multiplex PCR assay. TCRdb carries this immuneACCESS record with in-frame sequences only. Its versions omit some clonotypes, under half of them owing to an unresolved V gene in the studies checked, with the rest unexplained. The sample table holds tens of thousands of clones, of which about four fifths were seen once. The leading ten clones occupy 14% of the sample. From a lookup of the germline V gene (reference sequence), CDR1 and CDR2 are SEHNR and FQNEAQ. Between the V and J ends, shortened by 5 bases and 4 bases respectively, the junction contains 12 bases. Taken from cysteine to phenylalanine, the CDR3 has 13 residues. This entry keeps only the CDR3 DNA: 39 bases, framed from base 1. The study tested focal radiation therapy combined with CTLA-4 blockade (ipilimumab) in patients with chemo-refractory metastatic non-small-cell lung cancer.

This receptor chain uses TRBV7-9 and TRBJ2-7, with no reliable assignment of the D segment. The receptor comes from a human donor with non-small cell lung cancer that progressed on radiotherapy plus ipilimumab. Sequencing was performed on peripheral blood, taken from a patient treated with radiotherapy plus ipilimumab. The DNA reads TGTGCCAGCAGCCCCCAGCAGGCGTACGAGCAGTACTTC. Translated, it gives CASSPQQAYEQYF. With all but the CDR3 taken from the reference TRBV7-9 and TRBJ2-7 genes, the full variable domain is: DTGVSQNPRHKITKRGQNVTFRCDPISEHNRLYWYRQTLGQGPEFLTYFQNEAQLEKSRLLSDRFSAERPKGSFSTLEIQRTEQGDSAMYLCASSPQQAYEQYFGPGTRLTVT.